These 9 T cell receptor beta chains share one sample of origin, sequenced in a study of spatial heterogeneity in lung cancer. The time point: sample taken at primary tumor resection. TCRdb reprocessed the 5' RACE reads via MiXCR and lists one record per CDR3 protein. The data contain roughly 25,000 distinct CDR3 sequences, roughly 7% of them seen just once; the ten biggest clones take up approximately 14%. The input for sequencing was PBMCs, taken at surgery. The receptors shown here come from a male donor with early-stage non-small cell lung cancer.

This clonotype occurred many times. The CDR3 region is CASSLALAGKAETQYF. CDR3 bases: TGCGCCAGCAGCTTGGCCCTAGCGGGCAAGGCAGAGACCCAGTACTTC. The chain combines TRBV5-1 with TRBJ2-5, with TRBD2 matching 8 bases. CDR1 is SGHRS and CDR2 is YFSETQ in the germline V gene. This CDR3 has 16 residues. J lost 4 bases, V lost 0 bases, and 8 bases had no gene match. Based on the CDR3 plus reference TRBV5-1 and TRBJ2-5, the full variable domain is KAGVTQTPRYLIKTRGQQVTLSCSPISGHRSVSWYQQTPGQGLQFLFEYFSETQRNKGNFPGRFSGRQFSNSRSEMNVSTLELGDSALYLCASSLALAGKAETQYFGPGTRLLVL.

This clonotype appeared many times. The chain couples TRBV28 to TRBJ2-1, with 12 positions matching TRBD2. Losses at the gene ends were 7 bases for V and 8 bases for J; bases not matched to a gene: 12. CDR3 size: 16 residues. Germline assignment: CDR1 MDHEN and CDR2 SYDVKM. CDR3 sequence reads: CASTPSLAGGVDEQFF. CDR3 nucleotide sequence: TGTGCCAGCACCCCCTCACTAGCGGGAGGAGTCGATGAGCAGTTCTTC. Full variable domain (missing parts from reference TRBV28 and TRBJ2-1): DVKVTQSSRYLVKRTGEKVFLECVQDMDHENMFWYRQDPGLGLRLIYFSYDVKMKEKGDIPEGYSVSREKKERFSLILESASTNQTSMYLCASTPSLAGGVDEQFFGPGTRLTVL.

This rearrangement joins TRBV5-1 to TRBJ2-3; the D gene is possibly TRBD1 (5 bases). This CDR3 has 15 amino acids. Trimming shortened V by 0 bases and J by 0 bases, and 8 bases separated the two germline ends. Germline V gene lookup returns CDR1 SGHRS and CDR2 YFSETQ. The CDR3 sequence: CASSLGQSSTDTQYF. CDR3 nucleotide sequence: TGCGCCAGCAGCTTGGGACAGTCCAGCACAGATACGCAGTATTTT.

Turning to this clonotype: The junction departs from germline at one end; a sequencing error may be responsible. The chain combines TRBV10-2 with TRBJ1-5; 9 bases agree with TRBD1. Germline V CDR1 and CDR2: WSHSY, SAAADI. This CDR3 spans 16 amino acids. CDR3 bases: TGCGCCAGCAGCCTTTCCGGGACAGGGAACAATCAGTCCCAGCATTTT. Its translation is CASSLSGTGNNQSQHF.

This clonotype was detected ten times or more. This chain links TRBV28 with TRBJ1-5, with a tentative D call TRBD1 (6 bases). The CDR3 loop spans 15 amino acids. Germline CDR1 and CDR2: MDHEN and SYDVKM. Trimming took off 10 bases at V and 3 bases at J, with 19 bases between the two ends. The CDR3 DNA follows: TGTGCCACCTTGATTCGCGGGACACTCAATCAGCCCCAGCATTTT. Translating it yields CATLIRGTLNQPQHF.

This clonotype was seen repeatedly, ten times or more. J is TRBJ2-3 and V is TRBV20-1; 7 bases are shared with TRBD1. From germline, CDR1 is DFQATT and CDR2 SNEGSKA (reference sequence). The CDR3 has 15 amino acids. V shed 6 bases and J 0 bases; nucleotides not matched to a gene: 9. The CDR3 sequence is CSALTPQGSTDTQYF. The CDR3 DNA reads as TGCAGTGCCTTAACCCCACAGGGGAGCACAGATACGCAGTATTTT.

This clonotype was observed at least ten times. The CDR3 sequence: CASSPSRGGFSGANVLTF. The CDR3 nucleotides read TGTGCCAGCAGCCCATCGAGAGGGGGATTCTCTGGGGCCAACGTCCTGACTTTC. V and J are TRBV5-4 and TRBJ2-6; tentatively, D is TRBD1 (6 bases). Per germline, CDR1 SGHNT and CDR2 YYREEE (reference sequence). The CDR3 is 18 residues long. Trimming took off 4 bases at V and 0 bases at J, with 17 bases between the two ends. Full variable domain (missing parts from reference TRBV5-4 and TRBJ2-6): ETGVTQSPTHLIKTRGQQVTLRCSSQSGHNTVSWYQQALGQGPQFIFQYYREEENGRGNFPPRFSGLQFPNYSSELNVNALELDDSALYLCASSPSRGGFSGANVLTFGAGSRLTVL.

This clonotype was picked up a small number of times. The chain recombines TRBV6-6 with TRBJ2-7; D not certain. V was pared by 6 bases and J by 3 bases, with 12 bases between. This CDR3 contains 13 residues. In germline, CDR1 is MNHNY, CDR2 SVGAGI (reference sequence). CDR3 region: CASSLDTSYEQYF. In nucleotides, the CDR3 is TGTGCCAGCAGCCTCGACACGAGCTACGAGCAGTACTTC.

The J gene is TRBJ1-1, the V gene TRBV11-1, with no clear D. Trimming cost V 2 bases and J 5 bases, with 9 bases left between them. There are 13 residues in the CDR3. Per germline, CDR1 SGHAT and CDR2 FQDESV (reference sequence). The CDR3, as DNA: TGTGCCAGCAGCTTACCGGACCCGACTGAAGCTTTCTTT. Translated, it gives CASSLPDPTEAFF.